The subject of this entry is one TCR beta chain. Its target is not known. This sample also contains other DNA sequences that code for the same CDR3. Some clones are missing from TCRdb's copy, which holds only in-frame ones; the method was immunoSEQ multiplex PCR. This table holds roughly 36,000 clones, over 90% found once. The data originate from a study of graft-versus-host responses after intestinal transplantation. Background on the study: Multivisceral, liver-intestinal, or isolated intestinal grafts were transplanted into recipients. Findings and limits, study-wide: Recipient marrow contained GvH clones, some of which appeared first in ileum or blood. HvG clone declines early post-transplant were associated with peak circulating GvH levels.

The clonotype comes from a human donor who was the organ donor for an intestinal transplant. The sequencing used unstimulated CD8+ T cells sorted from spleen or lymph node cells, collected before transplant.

This chain's CDR3 is CASSQGRNTEAFF. DNA for the CDR3: TGCGCCAGCAGCCAAGGTCGGAACACTGAAGCTTTCTTT. The gene calls are TRBV4-3 and TRBJ1-1; D not resolved. The CDR3 spans 13 residues. Germline V gene sequence: CDR1 LGHNA, CDR2 YSLEER. The V end lost 1 base, the J end lost 1 base, and 4 bases lay between the germline ends.